These 29 T cell receptor beta chains were all obtained from the same sample, sequenced in a study of T cell responses to AZD1222 COVID-19 vaccine. The assay was immunoSEQ multiplex PCR, and TCRdb's table has in-frame clones only and misses some. The sample has roughly 97,000 clones; roughly 90% are singletons. This specimen was peripheral blood, taken on day 0 of AZD1222 vaccination. The receptors derive from an adult in good health.

The rearrangement links TRBV3-1 (or the pseudogene TRBV3-2) to TRBJ2-5, with D perhaps matching TRBD1 or TRBD2 (5 bases each). Germline V gene sequence: CDR1 LGHDT, CDR2 YNNKEL (reference sequence). The germline V and J ends were trimmed by 0 bases and 1 base, with 9 bases remaining between them. CDR3 length: 15 amino acids. CDR3: CASSQDEGPQETQYF. The DNA for the CDR3 is TGTGCCAGCAGCCAAGATGAGGGGCCCCAAGAGACCCAGTACTTC.

This chain joins TRBV21-1 and TRBJ2-5. TRBV21-1 is a listed pseudogene. The CDR3 has 15 amino acids. The CDR3 loop reads CASSGLQEAQETQYF. In DNA form, the CDR3 reads TGTGCCAGCAGCGGCTTACAGGAGGCTCAAGAGACCCAGTACTTC.

The CDR3 DNA reads as TGTGCCAGCAGCCGCAGGGGGCGGAACACTGAAGCTTTCTTT. It specifies CASSRRGRNTEAFF. The chain combines TRBV5-6 with TRBJ1-1; 8 bases align to TRBD1. Unmatched junction bases numbered 3, after V lost 4 bases and J lost 1 base. The CDR3 is made up of 14 amino acids. The germline V gene encodes CDR1 SGHDT and CDR2 YYEEEE.

The chain couples TRBV7-2 to TRBJ2-7; D possibly corresponds to TRBD2 (6 bases). CDR3 length: 15 residues. Looked up from germline, CDR1 is SGHTA and CDR2 is FQGNSA. The V gene lost 4 bases and the J gene lost 3 bases, with 16 bases spanning the gap. CDR3 sequence: CASSSLTSGGYEQYF. DNA of the CDR3: TGTGCCAGCAGCTCCCTGACTAGTGGGGGCTACGAGCAGTACTTC.

This clone appeared a few times. The chain couples TRBV4-1 to TRBJ1-1; D is perhaps TRBD1 (6 bases). The V end was cut by 0 bases, the J end by 1 base, with 18 bases between. The CDR3 contains 18 residues. Germline CDR1 is MGHRA and CDR2 is YSYEKL. CDR3 region: CASSQEWAQGPPNTEAFF. The CDR3 nucleotides read TGCGCCAGCAGCCAAGAATGGGCGCAGGGGCCCCCGAACACTGAAGCTTTCTTT.

This chain connects TRBV27 to TRBJ1-1; D is ambiguous. Deletions cut 1 base from V and 4 bases from J, with 7 bases between. This CDR3 is built from 13 residues. Germline V gene data show CDR1 as MNHEY and CDR2 as SMNVEV (reference sequence). CDR3 bases: TGTGCCAGCAGTTTATGGGGTAGCACTGAAGCTTTCTTT. It encodes CASSLWGSTEAFF.

The V gene is TRBV2, the J gene TRBJ2-3; D is undetermined. V was trimmed by 1 base and J by 7 bases, leaving 9 bases between them. Germline V gene lookup returns CDR1 SNHLY and CDR2 FYNNEI. This CDR3 contains 13 residues. The CDR3 protein is CASSEVESYTQYF. In DNA, the CDR3 is TGTGCCAGCAGTGAAGTCGAAAGCTATACGCAGTATTTT.

This clone appeared a single time. The chain joins TRBV27 to TRBJ2-7; the D gene is possibly TRBD2 (6 bases). The V gene's germline CDR1 is MNHEY and CDR2 SMNVEV (reference sequence). The V end was cut by 6 bases, the J end by 0 bases, with 15 bases between. This CDR3 has 15 amino acids. CDR3 nucleotide sequence: TGTGCCAGCAGCCAGACTAGTGGAAGCTCCTACGAGCAGTACTTC. This sequence encodes CASSQTSGSSYEQYF.

This chain joins TRBV6-5 and TRBJ1-3, with unresolved D. V lost 4 bases and J 1 base, leaving 14 bases between the germline ends. The germline V gene has CDR1 MNHEY and CDR2 SVGAGI. CDR3 length: 16 residues. CDR3 DNA sequence: TGTGCCAGCAGTTGGGATTCCCCCGTGTCTGGAAACACCATATATTTT. It specifies CASSWDSPVSGNTIYF.

The V call is TRBV7-6, the J call TRBJ2-1; possible D gene TRBD1, 7 bases. V lost 5 bases and J lost 3, with 14 bases in between. The CDR3 spans 15 residues. Germline V CDR1 and CDR2: SGHVS, FNYEAQ. CDR3 nucleotide sequence: TGTGCCAGCAGCCCTGACAGGGACTTCTACAATGAGCAGTTCTTC. This codes for CASSPDRDFYNEQFF.

In its sample, this clone was seen a few times. V usage is TRBV7-5 and J usage is TRBJ2-7; the D call in the table, TRBD1, was not verified against the DNA. TRBV7-5 is noted as a pseudogene. The CDR3 consists of 14 residues. The CDR3 protein is CVRSLEGAAYEQYF. The CDR3 DNA sequence: TGTGTCAGAAGCTTAGAGGGGGCAGCCTACGAGCAGTACTTC.

The chain employs TRBV4-2 and TRBJ2-7; possibly TRBD2 for D (6 bases). This CDR3 is 15 amino acids long. The germline V gene encodes CDR1 LGHNA and CDR2 YNFKEQ. With 3 bases removed from V and 5 bases from J, the gap between germline ends came to 17 bases. Here the CDR3 DNA reads TGTGCCAGCAGCCAGCGGGACGCTTTTAACCACGAGCAGTACTTC. Its translation: CASSQRDAFNHEQYF.

The chain joins TRBV5-8 to TRBJ1-1; the match to TRBD1 covers 8 bases. CDR3 size: 16 residues. Per germline, CDR1 SGHTS and CDR2 YDEGEE. Trimming at V came to 4 bases and at J to 3 bases, leaving 11 bases not matched to a gene. The CDR3 DNA reads as TGTGCCAGCAGCAAGTGGACAGGGATTTTGGACACTGAAGCTTTCTTT. This translates into CASSKWTGILDTEAFF.

In nucleotides, the CDR3 is TGTGCCACCGCTGGGGGTGCTGGAAACACCATATATTTT. Amino acid sequence: CATAGGAGNTIYF. This chain links TRBV2 with TRBJ1-3; TRBD1 might be the D (5 bases). The CDR3 runs 13 residues. V was trimmed by 10 bases and J by 2 bases, leaving 12 bases between them. Germline-derived CDR1 and CDR2 are SNHLY and FYNNEI. The full variable domain, its missing parts supplied by reference TRBV2 and TRBJ1-3, is EPEVTQTPSHQVTQMGQEVILRCVPISNHLYFYWYRQILGQKVEFLVSFYNNEISEKSEIFDDQFSVERPDGSNFTLKIRSTKLEDSAMYFCATAGGAGNTIYFGEGSWLTVV.

This rearrangement joins TRBV5-1 to TRBJ2-2; 7 bases are a match to TRBD1. This CDR3 is built from 16 residues. Unmatched junction bases numbered 2, after V lost 0 bases and J lost 0 bases. The germline gives CDR1 SGHRS, CDR2 YFSETQ. Written as DNA, the CDR3 is TGCGCCAGCAGCTTGGCAGGGACAGCGAACACCGGGGAGCTGTTTTTT. It encodes CASSLAGTANTGELFF. Drawing the rest from reference TRBV5-1 and TRBJ2-2, the complete variable domain is KAGVTQTPRYLIKTRGQQVTLSCSPISGHRSVSWYQQTPGQGLQFLFEYFSETQRNKGNFPGRFSGRQFSNSRSEMNVSTLELGDSALYLCASSLAGTANTGELFFGEGSRLTVL.

This clone came up a few times. The rearrangement links TRBV16 to TRBJ1-3; tentatively, D is TRBD1 (6 bases). V was pared by 2 bases and J by 0 bases, with 8 bases between. This CDR3 is built from 15 residues. Germline V CDR1 and CDR2: KGHSY, FQNENV. The DNA of the CDR3 is TGTGCCAGCAGCCAAGGACAGCCCTCTGGAAACACCATATATTTT. Its protein product is CASSQGQPSGNTIYF.

The chain uses TRBV2 and TRBJ1-1, with TRBD1 matching over 7 bases. CDR3 length: 14 amino acids. The J segment lost 4 bases and the V segment lost 6 bases, leaving 8 bases of the junction unmatched. Germline lookup yields CDR1 SNHLY and CDR2 FYNNEI. In DNA, the CDR3 is TGTGCCAGCAGCAGCAGGGGGGGGAGCACTGAAGCTTTCTTT. It encodes CASSSRGGSTEAFF.

V is TRBV6-5 and J is TRBJ2-7; no clear D gene. V shed 4 bases and J shed 7 bases, with 11 bases lying between them. CDR3 size: 12 residues. From germline, CDR1 is MNHEY and CDR2 SVGAGI. The CDR3 spells CASSSPNGEQYF. The CDR3 coding sequence is TGTGCCAGCAGTTCCCCAAACGGGGAGCAGTACTTC.

About this clone itself: Likely a read error: the CDR3 ends without its conserved phenylalanine or tryptophan. The chain has TRBV9 and TRBJ1-6; 7 nucleotides align to TRBD1. The CDR3 has 15 residues. The trim removed 0 bases at V and 7 bases at J, leaving 4 bases unmatched. The V gene's germline CDR1 is SGDLS and CDR2 YYNGEE. Here the CDR3 reads CASSVEGAVNSPLHL. CDR3 coding DNA: TGTGCCAGCAGCGTAGAGGGGGCGGTAAATTCACCCCTCCACCTT.

This clone was observed a single time. The chain combines TRBV7-9 with TRBJ1-2; TRBD1 aligns across 8 bases. Per the germline V gene, CDR1 is SEHNR and CDR2 is FQNEAQ (reference sequence). CDR3 size: 15 residues. With V trimmed by 4 bases and J by 4 bases, 8 bases remained unmatched. The CDR3 is CASSSGQGVGYGYTF. The CDR3 coding sequence is TGTGCCAGCAGCTCCGGACAGGGTGTCGGCTATGGCTACACCTTC.

This clone was counted once. The rearrangement joins TRBV3-1 (or the pseudogene TRBV3-2) to TRBJ1-4, with D unclear. The CDR3 totals 14 residues. V lost 1 base and J lost 8, with 11 bases in between. CDR1 and CDR2 from the germline V gene are LGHDT and YNNKEL (reference sequence). The CDR3 DNA follows: TGTGCCAGCAGCCAAGCGCCCCATGGGGAAAAACTGTTTTTT. Residues: CASSQAPHGEKLFF.

V usage is TRBV19 and J usage is TRBJ2-1, with D perhaps TRBD1 (6 bases). This CDR3 is 13 amino acids long. Germline V gene lookup returns CDR1 LNHDA and CDR2 SQIVND (reference sequence). Trimming removed 1 base from V and 11 bases from J, with 12 bases in between. The CDR3 DNA is TGTGCCAGTAGTATAGGTGTCGGGACAAAGCAGTTCTTC. It encodes CASSIGVGTKQFF.

The chain has TRBV19 and TRBJ1-2; D unresolved. Germline CDR1 LNHDA, CDR2 SQIVND (reference sequence). This CDR3 contains 12 residues. Trimming shortened V by 7 bases and J by 3 bases, and 9 bases separated the two germline ends. The CDR3 here is CASKAGHYGYTF. DNA for the CDR3: TGTGCCAGTAAGGCGGGCCACTATGGCTACACCTTC.

The chain uses TRBV4-2 and TRBJ2-5, with 8 bases aligning to TRBD2. The V segment lost 1 base and the J segment 5 bases; nucleotides outside the gene matches: 9. CDR1 is LGHNA, CDR2 YNFKEQ, per germline. This CDR3 has 16 residues. This CDR3 is CASSQGLGLVMETQYF. CDR3 bases: TGTGCCAGCAGCCAAGGGTTGGGACTAGTGATGGAGACCCAGTACTTC.

CDR3 coding DNA: TGTGCCAGCACCGGTCCTTTCTTGCAAGGGAATTCACCCCTCCACTTT. Translated: CASTGPFLQGNSPLHF. This chain joins TRBV7-2 and TRBJ1-6; D is uncertain. Germline-derived CDR1 and CDR2 are SGHTA and FQGNSA. The germline V and J ends were trimmed by 7 bases and 7 bases, with 20 bases remaining between them. The CDR3 consists of 16 residues.

Only one count was recorded for this clone. V and J are TRBV3-1 (or the pseudogene TRBV3-2) and TRBJ2-5, with TRBD2 matching over 7 bases. J was trimmed by 2 bases and V by 1 base; bases with no gene match: 7. CDR1 is LGHDT, CDR2 YNNKEL, per germline (reference sequence). The CDR3 length is 16 residues. As DNA, the CDR3 is TGTGCCAGCAGCCAAGGTATGGGAGCGGGGCAAGAGACCCAGTACTTC. It yields the protein CASSQGMGAGQETQYF.

In DNA, the CDR3 is TGTGCCAGTAGTTTTTACCCGGGACTAGAGTACGAGCAGTACTTC. This translates into CASSFYPGLEYEQYF. V usage is TRBV19 and J usage is TRBJ2-7; 8 bases map to TRBD2. The length of the CDR3 is 15 residues. CDR1 LNHDA and CDR2 SQIVND come from the germline V gene (reference sequence). After removal of 5 bases from V and 4 bases from J, the junction contained 10 bases not matched to a gene.

This clone was seen at least ten times. The chain links TRBV5-6 to TRBJ1-2; 10 nucleotides line up with TRBD1. V shed 4 bases, J shed 4 bases, and the junction held 7 bases outside the gene matches. Germline V gene lookup returns CDR1 SGHDT and CDR2 YYEEEE. The CDR3 spans 15 residues. The CDR3 DNA reads TGTGCCAGCAGCACGAGGACAGGGGGAGTCTATGGCTACACCTTC. It codes for CASSTRTGGVYGYTF.

This clone was counted once. This chain joins TRBV14 and TRBJ2-1; D is possibly TRBD1 (5 bases). Trimming cost V 0 bases and J 3 bases, with 12 bases left between them. CDR1 is SGHDN, CDR2 FVKESK, per germline. The CDR3 is made up of 16 amino acids. The chain's CDR3 is CASSQDQGSLYNEQFF. The CDR3 DNA reads as TGTGCCAGCAGCCAAGATCAGGGCAGCCTCTACAATGAGCAGTTCTTC.